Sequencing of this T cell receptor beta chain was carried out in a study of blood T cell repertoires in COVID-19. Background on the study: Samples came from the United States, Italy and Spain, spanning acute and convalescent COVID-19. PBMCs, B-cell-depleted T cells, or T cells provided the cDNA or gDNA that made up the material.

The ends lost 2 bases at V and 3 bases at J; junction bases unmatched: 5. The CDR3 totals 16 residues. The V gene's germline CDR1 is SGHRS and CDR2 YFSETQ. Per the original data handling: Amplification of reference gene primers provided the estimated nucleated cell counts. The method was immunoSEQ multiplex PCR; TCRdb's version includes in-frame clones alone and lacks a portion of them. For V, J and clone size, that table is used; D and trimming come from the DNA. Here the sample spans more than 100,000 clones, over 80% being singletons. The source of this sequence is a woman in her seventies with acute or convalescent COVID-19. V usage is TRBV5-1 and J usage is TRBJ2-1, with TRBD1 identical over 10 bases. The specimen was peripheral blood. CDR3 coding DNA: TGCGCCAGCAGCTTACCCGGGACAGGGGTCTACAATGAGCAGTTCTTC. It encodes CASSLPGTGVYNEQFF.